This T cell receptor beta chain was profiled in a study of cytomegalovirus exposure and HLA in healthy donors. General observations from the study: The authors assumed roughly uniform sequencing depth across donors for presence/absence analyses.

Primers included in the PCR were 60 Vbeta and 13 Jbeta primers. Here immunoSEQ multiplex PCR was the method, and the copy in TCRdb shows in-frame clones only, minus some. Of 150,000 to 200,000 clones in the sample, 75% to 80% were seen once. The CDR3 runs 14 residues. In germline, CDR1 is SGHDT, CDR2 YYEEEE. V shed 4 bases, J shed 8 bases, and the junction held 6 bases outside the gene matches. In the case of this clone: The antigen is unknown.

The chain uses TRBV5-6 and TRBJ1-4; 9 bases line up with TRBD1. The TCR originated in a woman between 50 and 59 years old in good health and CMV-seropositive. Sequenced input: PBMCs. CDR3 region: CASSTWTGEEKLFF. CDR3 in DNA: TGTGCCAGCAGCACCTGGACAGGGGAAGAAAAACTGTTTTTT.